This T cell receptor beta chain was obtained from a study of memory CD4+ T cells and cytomegalovirus serostatus. With regard to this clone: Its target is unknown.

The CDR3 contains 14 residues. Trimming took 6 bases from V and 0 from J, leaving 14 bases between them. Germline V gene sequence: CDR1 SQVTM, CDR2 ANQGSEA. Study findings and constraints: CD4+ memory repertoires contained about 40% of the roughly 160 reported CMV TCRbeta sequences.

The repertoire was sequenced with immunoSEQ multiplex PCR; TCRdb's copy has only in-frame clones and lacks some. The sample shows some 60,000 clones, 80% to 90% of them seen only once. Single viable CD3+CD4+CD8-CD45RO+ cells were sorted as the memory CD4+ T cells. Serum IgG to CMV pp150, pp28, p38 and p52 defined serostatus. This TCR was sampled from an adult in good health and CMV-seronegative. Material: memory CD4+ T cells from blood. This chain connects TRBV29-1 to TRBJ1-1; D is uncertain. CDR3 bases: TGCAGCGTCGTCCGGACCACCCTGAACACTGAAGCTTTCTTT. This translates into CSVVRTTLNTEAFF.